This paragraph covers one TCR beta chain sequence. The sample belongs to a study of shared clonotypes between healthy human individuals. CDR3 length: 17 residues. The germline V and J ends were trimmed by 0 bases and 0 bases, with 12 bases remaining between them. Looked up from germline, CDR1 is LNHNV and CDR2 is YYDKDF (reference sequence). Sequencing used immunoSEQ multiplex PCR; TCRdb keeps in-frame clones, though not all of them. Of about 510,000 clones in the sample, about four fifths were seen once. Sequencing was performed on PBMCs. The clonotype was recovered from a middle-aged woman in good health. Some clones in this sample may be carry-over from other donors' samples. The chain joins TRBV15 to TRBJ1-3; D call uncertain. CDR3 protein: CATSRDLGQTSGNTIYF. The CDR3 nucleotides are TGTGCCACCAGCAGAGATTTAGGGCAGACCTCTGGAAACACCATATATTTT.